One sample yielded the 20 T cell receptor beta chains listed below, sequenced in a study of T cell changes during pregnancy in multiple sclerosis. Sequencing used immunoSEQ multiplex PCR; TCRdb keeps in-frame clones, though not all of them. The profile shows around 24,000 clones, roughly 88% of them singletons. The source material was CD8+ T cells from peripheral blood mononuclear cells, sampled in the first trimester of pregnancy. These receptors came from a female donor in good health, enrolled as a control in a pregnancy study.

J is TRBJ1-1 and V is TRBV7-2; D possibly corresponds to TRBD1 (5 bases). This CDR3 is built from 12 residues. Germline-derived CDR1 and CDR2 are SGHTA and FQGNSA. Between the trimmed V and J ends, which lost 4 bases and 5 bases, there was a span of 8 bases. The CDR3 is CASSWGVTEAFF. The CDR3 nucleotides are TGTGCCAGCAGCTGGGGGGTGACTGAAGCTTTCTTT.

The CDR3 nucleotides read TGTGCCAGCAGCCAGTACAATGAGCAGTTCTTC. Its protein is CASSQYNEQFF. This chain uses TRBV11-2 with TRBJ2-1; D is unclear. The CDR3 has 11 residues. V shed 5 bases and J shed 4 bases, with 3 bases lying between them. Germline CDR1 is SGHAT and CDR2 is FQNNGV.

The chain joins TRBV14 to TRBJ2-7; D perhaps matches TRBD1 (6 bases). V gave up 4 bases and J gave up 0 bases, with 16 bases separating them. Germline V CDR1 and CDR2: SGHDN, FVKESK. The CDR3 is 16 amino acids. For the CDR3, the DNA is TGTGCCAGCAGCCGGTTTATCAGGGGTCGCTCCTACGAGCAGTACTTC. Protein sequence: CASSRFIRGRSYEQYF.

V gene TRBV4-3 combines with J gene TRBJ1-2; the match to TRBD1 covers 7 bases. Germline lookup yields CDR1 LGHNA and CDR2 YSLEER. The V segment lost 4 bases and the J segment 4 bases; nucleotides outside the gene matches: 9. The CDR3 extends over 15 amino acids. This CDR3 is CASSPDRDSPYGYTF. In nucleotides, the CDR3 is TGCGCCAGCAGCCCAGACCGGGACAGCCCCTATGGCTACACCTTC.

The genes are TRBV19 and TRBJ2-1, with D tentatively TRBD1 (7 bases). The V gene's germline CDR1 is LNHDA and CDR2 SQIVND (reference sequence). The CDR3 has 15 amino acids. The ends were cut back, 2 bases at V and 8 bases at J, with 16 bases in the middle. The CDR3 DNA reads as TGTGCCAGTAGTATATTAGGACAGGAGGGTGATGAGCAGTTCTTC. Translation gives CASSILGQEGDEQFF. Full variable domain (remainder filled in from reference TRBV19 and TRBJ2-1): DGGITQSPKYLFRKEGQNVTLSCEQNLNHDAMYWYRQDPGQGLRLIYYSQIVNDFQKGDIAEGYSVSREKKESFPLTVTSAQKNPTAFYLCASSILGQEGDEQFFGPGTRLTVL.

The chain is built from TRBV28 and TRBJ2-2, with TRBD2 as a possible D gene (7 bases). Germline V gene data show CDR1 as MDHEN and CDR2 as SYDVKM. V was shortened by 6 bases and J by 0 bases, with 17 bases between the two germline ends. CDR3 length: 17 residues. The CDR3 protein is CASSLVGGGANTGELFF. CDR3 sequence (DNA): TGTGCCAGCAGCCTTGTTGGAGGGGGGGCGAACACCGGGGAGCTGTTTTTT.

V usage is TRBV27 and J usage is TRBJ2-7; 8 nucleotides match TRBD2. This CDR3 has 14 amino acids. The V segment lost 5 bases and the J segment 4 bases; nucleotides outside the gene matches: 7. Germline V lookup: CDR1 MNHEY, CDR2 SMNVEV (reference sequence). In DNA form, the CDR3 reads TGTGCCAGCAGTCTTACCGGGGGGGCATACGAGCAGTACTTC. Translating gives CASSLTGGAYEQYF.

The chain links TRBV27 to TRBJ1-5; D possibly corresponds to TRBD1 (5 bases). Between the trimmed V and J ends, which lost 5 bases and 3 bases, there was a span of 17 bases. Looked up from germline, CDR1 is MNHEY and CDR2 is SMNVEV (reference sequence). The CDR3 covers 16 residues. The CDR3 reads CASSAIDGQNNQPQHF. CDR3 coding DNA: TGTGCCAGCAGTGCTATTGATGGACAAAACAATCAGCCCCAGCATTTT.

V and J are TRBV5-8 and TRBJ2-7; 12 bases line up with TRBD1. V trimming: 2 bases; J trimming: 7 bases; junction bases outside the gene matches: 7. This CDR3 spans 15 amino acids. Germline V CDR1 and CDR2: SGHTS, YDEGEE. The CDR3 DNA reads as TGTGCCAGCAGCTTCACGGGACAGGGGGCCAATGAGCAGTACTTC. The encoded protein is CASSFTGQGANEQYF.

The chain combines TRBV5-6 with TRBJ2-5, with 9 bases aligning to TRBD1. The CDR3 loop spans 17 amino acids. After removal of 0 bases from V and 1 base from J, the junction contained 7 bases not matched to a gene. The germline V gene encodes CDR1 SGHDT and CDR2 YYEEEE. The CDR3 sequence: CASSLAGQGIPQETQYF. CDR3 sequence (DNA): TGTGCCAGCAGCTTGGCCGGACAGGGGATCCCCCAAGAGACCCAGTACTTC. The full variable domain, its missing parts supplied by reference TRBV5-6 and TRBJ2-5, is DAGVTQSPTHLIKTRGQQVTLRCSPKSGHDTVSWYQQALGQGPQFIFQYYEEEERQRGNFPDRFSGHQFPNYSSELNVNALLLGDSALYLCASSLAGQGIPQETQYFGPGTRLLVL.

V and J are TRBV5-3 and TRBJ2-7; weak D call: TRBD1 (6 bases). TRBV5-3 is annotated as an ORF whose role is uncertain. The CDR3 extends over 15 amino acids. The ends were cut back, 1 base at V and 2 bases at J, with 13 bases in the middle. The CDR3 bases are TGTGCCAGAAGCTTGAACGGGGACAAAGCCTACGAGCAGTACTTC. As protein: CARSLNGDKAYEQYF.

The chain joins TRBV6-6 to TRBJ2-4; TRBD1 is a possible D gene (5 bases). V was clipped by 1 base and J by 0 bases, with 7 bases between them. Germline V gene lookup returns CDR1 MNHNY and CDR2 SVGAGI (reference sequence). CDR3 length equals 15 residues. The chain's CDR3 is CASSYYQGAKNIQYF. The CDR3 DNA reads as TGTGCCAGCAGTTACTACCAGGGAGCCAAAAACATTCAGTACTTC.

This chain connects TRBV28 to TRBJ1-1; no clear D. Germline V gene lookup returns CDR1 MDHEN and CDR2 SYDVKM. V was pared by 8 bases and J by 8 bases, with 15 bases between. This CDR3 region has 12 residues. The DNA for the CDR3 is TGTGCCAGCTACGCGGGCAAATCCGAAGCTTTCTTT. Protein product: CASYAGKSEAFF.

Turning to this clone: One end of the junction does not line up with germline, which may come from a read error. The chain recombines TRBV5-4 with TRBJ1-1; D is unclear. From germline, CDR1 is SGHNT and CDR2 YYREEE (reference sequence). The CDR3 has 15 amino acids. DNA of the CDR3: TGCGCCAGCAGCCAAGTCCTGGGCGAGAACACTGAAGCTTTCTTT. The encoded protein is CASSQVLGENTEAFF.

The rearrangement links TRBV6-1 to TRBJ1-4, with 7 positions matching TRBD1. Germline-derived CDR1 and CDR2 are MNHNS and SASEGT. Germline trimming cut 1 base from V and 3 bases from J; bases unmatched to any gene: 5. This CDR3 spans 16 amino acids. CDR3 loop: CASSEGRQGANEKLFF. DNA of the CDR3: TGTGCCAGCAGTGAAGGGAGGCAGGGGGCTAATGAAAAACTGTTTTTT.

The chain has TRBV27 and TRBJ1-1; 10 bases agree with TRBD1. In germline, CDR1 is MNHEY, CDR2 SMNVEV (reference sequence). Germline trimming cut 5 bases from V and 1 base from J; bases unmatched to any gene: 4. This CDR3 spans 15 amino acids. In DNA, the CDR3 is TGTGCCAGCAGTCCGAGACAGGGGGCGAACACTGAAGCTTTCTTT. This gives the protein CASSPRQGANTEAFF.

The chain employs TRBV7-6 and TRBJ1-5, with 8 positions matching TRBD1. Germline V gives CDR1 SGHVS, CDR2 FNYEAQ. Trimming removed 4 bases from V and 0 bases from J; junction bases left unmatched: 8. This CDR3 comprises 17 residues. CDR3 loop: CASSSGTGQYSNQPQHF. CDR3 coding DNA: TGTGCCAGCAGCTCCGGGACAGGCCAATATAGCAATCAGCCCCAGCATTTT.

The rearrangement links TRBV6-7 to TRBJ1-5, with 7 bases matching TRBD1. TRBV6-7 is noted as an ORF with a role that remains uncertain. The CDR3 contains 14 residues. V lost 8 bases, J lost 3 bases, and 7 bases stayed unmatched. The DNA for the CDR3 is TGTGCCAGCTCCTTCAGGGGGACCAATCAGCCCCAGCATTTT. The encoded protein is CASSFRGTNQPQHF.

The chain has TRBV10-3 and TRBJ2-3; 11 bases match TRBD2. This CDR3 region has 14 residues. V trimming: 10 bases; J trimming: 4 bases; junction bases outside the gene matches: 7. CDR1 and CDR2 (germline): ENHRY, SYGVKD. This CDR3 is CATRGTSGPDTQYF. DNA of the CDR3: TGTGCCACCCGAGGGACTAGCGGCCCAGATACGCAGTATTTT.

The CDR3 bases are TGTGCCAGCAGTTACTCTGAGAAAAACACTGAAGCTTTCTTT. Encoded protein: CASSYSEKNTEAFF. The V and J genes are TRBV6-6 and TRBJ1-1; D is unclear. CDR3 length: 14 residues. Germline V lookup: CDR1 MNHNY, CDR2 SVGAGI (reference sequence). Trimming left V 0 bases short and J 2 bases short, with 7 bases between.